This record covers a single TCR beta chain. The source of the sample is a study of blood T cell repertoires in COVID-19. The wider study: Acute and convalescent COVID-19 specimens originated in the United States, Italy and Spain. PBMCs, B-cell-depleted T cells, or T cells provided the cDNA or gDNA that made up the material.

Germline-derived CDR1 and CDR2 are MNHEY and SMNVEV (reference sequence). CDR3 length: 12 amino acids. V lost 5 bases and J lost 13; bases outside the gene matches: 7. How the authors handled the data: Reference gene primer amplification in the assay estimated nucleated cell counts. TCRdb's table, derived via immunoSEQ multiplex PCR, lists solely in-frame clones and lacks some. That table supplies the V and J calls and clone size; D and trimming were determined from the DNA. The sample gives about 490,000 clones, 75% to 90% of which show up once; more than 3% is in the top ten. This clonotype was obtained from a human donor in a cohort sampled during active COVID-19. V and J are TRBV27 and TRBJ1-1; 10 nucleotides line up with TRBD1. Material for sequencing was peripheral blood. CDR3 residues: CASSRPGDRGFF. As DNA, the CDR3 is TGTGCCAGCAGTCGTCCCGGGGACAGGGGTTTCTTT.